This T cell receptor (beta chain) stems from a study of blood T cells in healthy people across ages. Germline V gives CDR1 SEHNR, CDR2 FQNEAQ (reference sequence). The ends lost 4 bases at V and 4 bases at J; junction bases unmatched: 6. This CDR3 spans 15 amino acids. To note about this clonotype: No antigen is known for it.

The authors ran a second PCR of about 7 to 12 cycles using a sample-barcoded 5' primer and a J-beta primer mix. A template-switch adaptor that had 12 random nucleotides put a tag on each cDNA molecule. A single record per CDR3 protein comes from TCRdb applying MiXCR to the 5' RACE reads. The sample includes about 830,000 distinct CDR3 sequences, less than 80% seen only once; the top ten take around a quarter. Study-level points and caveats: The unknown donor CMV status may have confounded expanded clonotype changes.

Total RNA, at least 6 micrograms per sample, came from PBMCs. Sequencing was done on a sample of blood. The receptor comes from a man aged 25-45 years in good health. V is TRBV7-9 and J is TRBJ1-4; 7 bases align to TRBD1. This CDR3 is CASSYGQDFNEKLFF. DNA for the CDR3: TGTGCCAGCAGCTACGGACAGGACTTTAATGAAAAACTGTTTTTT.